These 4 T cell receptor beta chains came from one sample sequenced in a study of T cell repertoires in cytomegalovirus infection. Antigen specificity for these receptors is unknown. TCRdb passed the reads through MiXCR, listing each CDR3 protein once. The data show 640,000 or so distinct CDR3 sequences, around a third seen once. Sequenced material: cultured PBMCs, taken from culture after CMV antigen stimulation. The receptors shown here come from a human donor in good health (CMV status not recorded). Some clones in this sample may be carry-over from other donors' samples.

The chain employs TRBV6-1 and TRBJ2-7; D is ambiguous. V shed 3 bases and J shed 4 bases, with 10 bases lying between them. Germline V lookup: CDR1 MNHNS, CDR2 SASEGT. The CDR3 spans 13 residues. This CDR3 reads CASSDLEQYEQYF. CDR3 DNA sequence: TGTGCCAGCAGTGATTTAGAACAGTACGAGCAGTACTTC.

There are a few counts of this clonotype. The CDR3 region is CASSPRPGLAVPEQFF. As DNA, the CDR3 is TGTGCCAGCAGCCCGCGACCGGGACTAGCGGTTCCTGAGCAGTTCTTC. The chain carries TRBV7-9 and TRBJ2-1, with 11 bases fitting TRBD2. Germline CDR1 SEHNR, CDR2 FQNEAQ (reference sequence). The CDR3 consists of 16 residues. J gave up 9 bases and V 5 bases, and 12 bases lay outside the gene matches.

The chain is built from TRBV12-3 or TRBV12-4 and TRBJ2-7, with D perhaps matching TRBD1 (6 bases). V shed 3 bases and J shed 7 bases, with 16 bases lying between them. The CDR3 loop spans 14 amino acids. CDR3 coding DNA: TGTGCCAGCAGTTTGGGGGCAGCTGGGATGGAGCAGTACTTC. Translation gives CASSLGAAGMEQYF.

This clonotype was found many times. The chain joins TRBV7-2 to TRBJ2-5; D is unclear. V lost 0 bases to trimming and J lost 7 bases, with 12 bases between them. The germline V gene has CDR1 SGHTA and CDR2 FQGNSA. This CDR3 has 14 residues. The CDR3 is CASSLALAPGTQYF. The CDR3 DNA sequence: TGTGCCAGCAGCTTAGCACTCGCCCCAGGGACCCAGTACTTC.